These 20 T cell receptor beta chains were sequenced from one sample in a study of blood T cell repertoires in COVID-19. Profiling relied on immunoSEQ multiplex PCR, and the TCRdb table lists in-frame clones only, not all of them. The sample has fewer than 500,000 clones, approximately 80% seen once; the top ten hold 0.85% to 1.2%. Specimen: peripheral blood. The receptors come from a human donor with acute or convalescent COVID-19. The donor label of this sample is uncertain.

This clone was detected only once. The V call is TRBV5-4, the J call TRBJ2-3; 7 nucleotides agree with TRBD1. The CDR3 length is 15 residues. V gave up 0 bases and J gave up 2 bases; unmatched junction bases: 3. Germline values: CDR1 SGHNT, CDR2 YYREEE (reference sequence). In DNA, the CDR3 is TGTGCCAGCAGCTTGGACAGGGGTCTCACAGATACGCAGTATTTT. Amino acids: CASSLDRGLTDTQYF.

The chain links TRBV18 to TRBJ1-2; 9 nucleotides align to TRBD1. Per the germline V gene, CDR1 is KGHSH and CDR2 is LQKENI. With 2 bases clipped from V and 7 bases from J, the junction kept 5 bases outside the gene matches. CDR3 size: 14 residues. The CDR3 DNA is TGTGCCAGCTCACCATTACAGGGGGCGTCTGGCTACACCTTC. Translation gives CASSPLQGASGYTF.

The gene calls are TRBV6-4 and TRBJ1-2, with 7 bases identical to TRBD1. The CDR3 covers 14 residues. Unmatched junction bases numbered 4, after V lost 0 bases and J lost 6 bases. CDR1 MRHNA and CDR2 SNTAGT come from the germline V gene. CDR3 residues: CASSDSSTGNGYTF. The DNA of the CDR3 is TGTGCCAGCAGTGACTCTTCGACAGGGAATGGCTACACCTTC.

This clone was observed a handful of times. J is TRBJ2-1 and V is TRBV3-1 (or the pseudogene TRBV3-2); 14 bases line up with TRBD2. The V gene end was trimmed by 0 bases and the J gene end by 4 bases; junction bases not matched to a gene: 14. This CDR3 has 21 residues. Germline V gives CDR1 LGHDT, CDR2 YNNKEL (reference sequence). Here the CDR3 DNA reads TGTGCCAGCAGCCAAGAAGAGGGGCGGGGACTAGCGGGAGTAAGATACAATGAGCAGTTCTTC. It codes for CASSQEEGRGLAGVRYNEQFF.

V and J are TRBV7-6 and TRBJ2-2; TRBD2 aligns across 8 bases. From germline, CDR1 is SGHVS and CDR2 FNYEAQ. The V segment lost 4 bases and the J segment 2 bases; nucleotides outside the gene matches: 6. The CDR3 contains 16 residues. CDR3 loop: CASSWSSGSNTGELFF. The CDR3 DNA is TGTGCCAGCAGCTGGTCTAGCGGGTCCAACACCGGGGAGCTGTTTTTT.

J is TRBJ1-1 and V is TRBV3-1 (or the pseudogene TRBV3-2); TRBD1 aligns across 9 bases. CDR1 is LGHDT, CDR2 YNNKEL, per germline (reference sequence). Trimming removed 6 bases from V and 8 bases from J; junction bases left unmatched: 10. This CDR3 region has 14 residues. Here the CDR3 DNA reads TGTGCCAGCAGGAACCGGGACAGGGCTTCAGAAGCTTTCTTT. This codes for CASRNRDRASEAFF.

This clone was detected only a few times. V usage is TRBV18 and J usage is TRBJ2-1; 8 bases match TRBD2. The V gene's germline CDR1 is KGHSH and CDR2 LQKENI. V gave up 1 base and J gave up 3 bases; unmatched junction bases: 5. The CDR3 is 16 residues long. The CDR3 is CASSPQKREYYNEQFF. Here the CDR3 DNA reads TGTGCCAGCTCACCACAAAAGCGGGAGTACTACAATGAGCAGTTCTTC.

This clone has just a few counts. This chain joins TRBV5-4 and TRBJ2-5, with a weak D call TRBD2 (6 bases). The CDR3 has 16 amino acids. Per germline, CDR1 SGHNT and CDR2 YYREEE (reference sequence). Trimming took 3 bases from V and 5 from J, leaving 20 bases between them. In nucleotides, the CDR3 is TGTGCCAGCAGCTCCCCGTTACGCTCTAGCGCGGAGACCCAGTACTTC. This sequence encodes CASSSPLRSSAETQYF.

The rearrangement joins TRBV27 to TRBJ1-5; a possible D gene is TRBD1 (6 bases). The length of the CDR3 is 16 residues. Germline V CDR1 and CDR2: MNHEY, SMNVEV (reference sequence). V lost 6 bases to trimming and J lost 7 bases, with 22 bases between them. The DNA of the CDR3 is TGTGCCAGCAGAGGGGGAGGGGGGACGCCGCGACAGCCCCAGCATTTT. This encodes CASRGGGGTPRQPQHF.

The chain couples TRBV30 to TRBJ2-5, with 15 bases aligning to TRBD2. The CDR3 is 16 residues long. Trimming at V came to 2 bases and at J to 5 bases, leaving 6 bases not matched to a gene. CDR1 is GTSNPN and CDR2 is SVGIG in the germline V gene (reference sequence). CDR3 DNA sequence: TGTGCCTGGAGTTTCGGCGGACTAGCGGGGGGGGAGACCCAGTACTTC. Translation gives CAWSFGGLAGGETQYF.

The gene calls are TRBV28 and TRBJ1-2; D remains unclear. Germline values: CDR1 MDHEN, CDR2 SYDVKM. The CDR3 runs 14 residues. Trimming stripped 1 base from V and 4 bases from J, with 10 bases between. CDR3 sequence reads: CASSLSGTRYGYTF. CDR3 bases: TGTGCCAGCAGTTTATCCGGTACCCGCTATGGCTACACCTTC.

The chain combines TRBV6-6 with TRBJ1-1; 9 bases line up with TRBD1. The CDR3 is 16 amino acids. Germline V CDR1 and CDR2: MNHNY, SVGAGI (reference sequence). V gave up 5 bases and J gave up 3 bases; unmatched junction bases: 10. The CDR3 DNA sequence: TGTGCCAGCAGTCGAACTAACAGGGGGCTATACACTGAAGCTTTCTTT. Residues: CASSRTNRGLYTEAFF.

This sequence joins TRBV6-5 and TRBJ1-2, with D tentatively TRBD1 (5 bases). Trimming removed 0 bases from V and 2 bases from J, with 13 bases in between. This CDR3 comprises 16 residues. Germline V gene sequence: CDR1 MNHEY, CDR2 SVGAGI. The CDR3 nucleotides read TGTGCCAGCAGTTACTCGGGGGGACGTAAGAACTATGGCTACACCTTC. Residues: CASSYSGGRKNYGYTF.

V and J are TRBV18 and TRBJ2-1, with TRBD1 matching 12 bases. The CDR3 loop spans 16 amino acids. CDR1 is KGHSH, CDR2 LQKENI, per germline. J gave up 8 bases and V 1 base, and 6 bases lay outside the gene matches. The CDR3 nucleotides are TGTGCCAGCTCACCACTGGGGACAGGGGGCTTAGATGAGCAGTTCTTC. Its protein product is CASSPLGTGGLDEQFF.

The gene calls are TRBV18 and TRBJ2-2; 8 nucleotides agree with TRBD2. Germline values: CDR1 KGHSH, CDR2 LQKENI. The junction had 3 bases not matched to a gene; V was cut back by 1 base and J by 5 bases. The CDR3 length is 15 residues. The CDR3 here is CASSPRGLETGELFF. The CDR3 coding sequence is TGTGCCAGCTCACCACGGGGACTAGAGACCGGGGAGCTGTTTTTT.

V is TRBV28 and J is TRBJ2-7; the D gene is possibly TRBD2 (6 bases). The CDR3 contains 14 residues. Trimming shortened V by 7 bases and J by 6 bases, and 19 bases separated the two germline ends. Germline values: CDR1 MDHEN, CDR2 SYDVKM. The CDR3 nucleotides are TGTGCCAGCACTTTTGGAGGGACCCCCAGCGAGCAGTACTTC. Translated: CASTFGGTPSEQYF. Full variable domain (missing parts from reference TRBV28 and TRBJ2-7): DVKVTQSSRYLVKRTGEKVFLECVQDMDHENMFWYRQDPGLGLRLIYFSYDVKMKEKGDIPEGYSVSREKKERFSLILESASTNQTSMYLCASTFGGTPSEQYFGPGTRLTVT.

The chain links TRBV6-2 or TRBV6-3 to TRBJ1-1; D gene uncertain. The germline gives CDR1 MNHEY, CDR2 SVGEGT. V lost 2 bases to trimming and J lost 5 bases, with 12 bases between them. The CDR3 sequence is 14 residues long. CDR3 nucleotides: TGTGCCAGCAGTTACAATCGGGGAGGTACTGAAGCTTTCTTT. Translating gives CASSYNRGGTEAFF.

The gene calls are TRBV10-3 and TRBJ2-5, with 9 bases lining up with TRBD2. The junction had 9 bases not matched to a gene; V was cut back by 5 bases and J by 5 bases. The CDR3 totals 15 residues. Germline-derived CDR1 and CDR2 are ENHRY and SYGVKD. In DNA form, the CDR3 reads TGTGCCATCAGTAAGGATCTAGCGGGGACCGAGACCCAGTACTTC. It encodes CAISKDLAGTETQYF.

The chain links TRBV28 to TRBJ1-1; TRBD1 matches at 9 bases. CDR1 is MDHEN, CDR2 SYDVKM, per germline. The CDR3 extends over 11 amino acids. V was clipped by 5 bases and J by 10 bases; unmatched bases: 2. The CDR3 region has the DNA TGTGCCAGCAGTAGGGGACAGGGAGCTTTCTTT. Amino acids: CASSRGQGAFF. The full variable domain, in which reference TRBV28 and TRBJ1-1 provide the parts outside the CDR3, is DVKVTQSSRYLVKRTGEKVFLECVQDMDHENMFWYRQDPGLGLRLIYFSYDVKMKEKGDIPEGYSVSREKKERFSLILESASTNQTSMYLCASSRGQGAFFGQGTRLTVV.

V and J are TRBV28 and TRBJ2-4, with D possibly being TRBD1 (5 bases). Trimming pared 5 bases from V and 6 bases from J, leaving 11 bases between. There are 13 residues in the CDR3. Germline V lookup: CDR1 MDHEN, CDR2 SYDVKM. The CDR3 bases are TGTGCCAGCAGTATAGACAGTCGAAACATTCAGTACTTC. This encodes CASSIDSRNIQYF.